This TCR beta chain was documented in a study of cytomegalovirus exposure and HLA in healthy donors. Repertoires were generated with immunoSEQ multiplex PCR, while TCRdb's copy carries only in-frame clones and drops some. The sample carries some 170,000 clones, approximately 89% recorded once. On this clone: The same CDR3 is also encoded by other DNA sequences in this sample.

Sequenced material: PBMCs. The receptor comes from a woman between 18 and 29 years old in good health and CMV-seropositive.

In DNA, the CDR3 is TGTGCCAGCAGCCCCCTAGCGGGGGCCTACGAGCAGTACTTC. It specifies CASSPLAGAYEQYF. The chain is built from TRBV27 and TRBJ2-7; TRBD2 matches 10 bases. The J segment lost 2 bases and the V segment lost 6 bases, leaving 4 bases of the junction unmatched. The CDR3 has 14 amino acids. Germline V lookup: CDR1 MNHEY, CDR2 SMNVEV (reference sequence).